The 17 T cell receptor beta chains given below trace back to one sample, sequenced in a study of tumor and adjacent non-tumor tissue in lung cancer. This sample's RNA came from whole unsorted tissue. The normal lung tissue was taken more than 3 cm from the tumor edge. A modified ARM-PCR protocol with three rounds of nested PCR amplified TCRbeta. MiXCR, applied by TCRdb to the multiplex PCR reads, yields one record per CDR3 protein. The sample shows 75,000 to 95,000 distinct CDR3 sequences, roughly 77% of them seen only once. Sequencing was carried out using distant non-tumor lung tissue. The receptors come from a woman in her forties or fifties with non-small cell lung cancer.

Worth noting for this clonotype: One end of the junction varies from germline; a read error may be responsible. This chain joins TRBV30 and TRBJ1-2, with D perhaps matching TRBD1 (5 bases). The germline V gene has CDR1 GTSNPN and CDR2 SVGIG (reference sequence). The CDR3 length is 13 residues. The CDR3 nucleotides read TGTGCCTGGGGCAGGGACCTGGGATATGACTACACCTTC. It yields the protein CAWGRDLGYDYTF.

At least ten counts were recorded for this clonotype. The V gene is TRBV12-3 or TRBV12-4, the J gene TRBJ1-1, with 8 bases lining up with TRBD1. J lost 12 bases, V lost 6 bases, and 9 bases had no gene match. The CDR3 is 12 residues long. CDR3 loop: CASRDGQGGSFF. The CDR3 nucleotides are TGTGCCAGCAGGGACGGACAGGGTGGGTCTTTCTTT.

With respect to this clonotype: At one end the junction does not follow the germline gene, possibly because of a read error. The CDR3 DNA follows: TGCAGCGTTGAACCCCCCGCGGGAAAAGGGGAGAAAGGATGTGGCTACATCTTC. It encodes CSVEPPAGKGEKGCGYIF. V usage is TRBV29-1 and J usage is TRBJ1-2; D is possibly TRBD1 (5 bases). The CDR3 is 18 amino acids. In germline, CDR1 is SQVTM, CDR2 ANQGSEA.

In regard to this clonotype: The junction differs from germline at one of its ends, possibly a read error. The genes are TRBV11-2 and TRBJ2-7, with D possibly being TRBD2 (5 bases). The germline V gene has CDR1 SGHAT and CDR2 FQNNGV. The CDR3 loop spans 15 amino acids. The CDR3 is CVSSSTSPAEREQYF. In DNA, the CDR3 is TGTGTCAGCAGTTCCACGTCCCCAGCGGAACGGGAGCAGTACTTC.

This clonotype was observed a single time. J is TRBJ1-5 and V is TRBV11-2; no firm D call. The CDR3 has 13 amino acids. Trimming took off 6 bases at V and 7 bases at J, with 13 bases between the two ends. From germline, CDR1 is SGHAT and CDR2 FQNNGV. CDR3 in amino acids: CASRLCETQPQHF. The CDR3 nucleotides read TGTGCCAGCAGGTTATGCGAGACCCAGCCCCAGCATTTT.

The chain links TRBV11-2 to TRBJ2-7; the D gene is possibly TRBD2 (5 bases). V was pared by 5 bases and J by 7 bases, with 12 bases between. This CDR3 is built from 12 residues. Germline assignment: CDR1 SGHAT and CDR2 FQNNGV. CDR3 DNA sequence: TGTGCCAGCAGCCTAAGTAGCGAGGAGCAGTACTTC. Its protein is CASSLSSEEQYF.

This clonotype was counted a single time. The CDR3 ends on some other residue instead of the conserved phenylalanine or tryptophan, so this is likely a read error. DNA of the CDR3: TGTGCCAGCAACTTGAACTGGAGTACCAACGAGCAGTACTTA. Translated, it gives CASNLNWSTNEQYL. The rearrangement joins TRBV11-2 to TRBJ2-7; the D is unclear. V lost 7 bases, J lost 5 bases, and 18 bases lay in between. CDR1 and CDR2 from the germline V gene are SGHAT and FQNNGV. CDR3 length: 14 amino acids.

A word on this clonotype: In this CDR3 the conserved last residue, phenylalanine or tryptophan, is missing, so a read error is likely. The rearrangement uses TRBV7-8 and TRBJ1-2; D gene unclear. Germline CDR1 SGHVS, CDR2 FQNEAQ. The ends were cut back, 0 bases at V and 4 bases at J, with 9 bases in the middle. The CDR3 has 14 residues. CDR3 in DNA: TGTGCCAGCAGCTTAGCGTGGGTAGGCTATGGCTACACCCTC. This codes for CASSLAWVGYGYTL.

The genes are TRBV5-1 and TRBJ2-1, with D uncertain. This CDR3 is 16 amino acids long. CDR1 and CDR2 (germline): SGHRS, YFSETQ. The V and J ends lost 0 bases and 1 base respectively, with 11 bases between them. The CDR3: CASSLEARSSYNEQFF. The CDR3 DNA reads as TGCGCCAGCAGCTTGGAGGCGCGTAGTTCCTACAATGAGCAGTTCTTC. The complete variable domain, with remaining parts taken from reference TRBV5-1 and TRBJ2-1, reads KAGVTQTPRYLIKTRGQQVTLSCSPISGHRSVSWYQQTPGQGLQFLFEYFSETQRNKGNFPGRFSGRQFSNSRSEMNVSTLELGDSALYLCASSLEARSSYNEQFFGPGTRLTVL.

In its sample, this clonotype was seen once. At one boundary the junction diverges from the germline segment, which might be a read error. This chain links TRBV24-1 with TRBJ1-5; D ambiguous. The CDR3 length is 13 residues. Germline V gene data show CDR1 as KGHDR and CDR2 as SFDVKD. CDR3 sequence: CATNDFDGQPQHF. In nucleotides, the CDR3 is TGTGCCACCAATGATTTTGACGGACAGCCCCAGCATTTT.

A word on this clonotype: The conserved closing phenylalanine or tryptophan is absent in this CDR3, likely reflecting a read error. The rearrangement joins TRBV20-1 to TRBJ2-7; TRBD2 agrees at 7 bases. CDR1 is DFQATT, CDR2 SNEGSKA, per germline (reference sequence). The CDR3 is 15 amino acids. J lost 6 bases, V lost 3 bases, and 14 bases had no gene match. CDR3 sequence (DNA): TGCAGTGCTAGGGGAGGGAGGTCTTACTACTTCGAGCAGTACCTC. Its protein is CSARGGRSYYFEQYL.

As regards this clonotype: Likely a read error: the CDR3 ends without its conserved phenylalanine or tryptophan. The rearrangement links TRBV10-2 to TRBJ2-2, with D perhaps assigned TRBD1 or TRBD2 (5 bases each). V was cut by 2 bases and J by 1 base, with 14 bases left in between. Germline lookup yields CDR1 WSHSY and CDR2 SAAADI. This CDR3 is 17 amino acids long. CDR3 nucleotide sequence: TGCGCCAGCAGTGAGGGAATGGGACCGCAGAACACCGGGGAGCTGTTTATT. Its protein is CASSEGMGPQNTGELFI.

A word on this clonotype: Since a much larger clone is just one base distant, this may be a read error. This rearrangement joins TRBV2 to TRBJ2-2; possibly TRBD1 for D (6 bases). CDR3 length equals 14 residues. Germline V lookup: CDR1 SNHLY, CDR2 FYNNEI. V lost 5 bases to trimming and J lost 5 bases, with 12 bases between them. The CDR3 coding sequence is TGTGCCAGCAGTTGGAAAGGGGGAACCGGGGAGCTGTTTTTT. As protein: CASSWKGGTGELFF.

For this clonotype: This CDR3 is missing its conserved last phenylalanine or tryptophan, likely due to a read error. The rearrangement joins TRBV29-1 to TRBJ2-3; possible D gene TRBD1, 7 bases. Germline V gene data show CDR1 as SQVTM and CDR2 as ANQGSEA. The CDR3 contains 12 residues. In DNA, the CDR3 is TGCAGCGTACGCAGGGGGGCAGATACACAGTATTTG. Translated, it gives CSVRRGADTQYL.

Ten or more counts support this clonotype. The CDR3 region is CASSQTGLNTEAFF. Written as DNA, the CDR3 is TGTGCCAGCAGCCAGACAGGGCTGAACACTGAAGCTTTCTTT. The genes are TRBV12-3 or TRBV12-4 and TRBJ1-1; 7 positions agree with TRBD1. The CDR3 loop spans 14 amino acids. J gave up 0 bases and V 6 bases, and 4 bases lay outside the gene matches.

This clonotype was counted once. Compared with germline, one end of the junction differs, possibly owing to a read error. The V and J genes are TRBV28 and TRBJ2-1, with D possibly being TRBD2 (6 bases). CDR1 is MDHEN and CDR2 is SYDVKM in the germline V gene. This CDR3 has 15 amino acids. Written as DNA, the CDR3 is TGTACCAGCAGTCTAAGGGCGGGAAATTCTAATGAGCAGTTCTTC. This sequence encodes CTSSLRAGNSNEQFF.

Remarks on this clonotype: This may arise from a read error, as a much more abundant clone is one base away. This is likely a read error, given that the CDR3 carries no conserved phenylalanine or tryptophan at its end. The chain links TRBV28 to TRBJ2-1, with 13 bases identical to TRBD2. The CDR3 is made up of 16 amino acids. Germline CDR1 MDHEN, CDR2 SYDVKM. V lost 5 bases and J lost 3; bases outside the gene matches: 4. The CDR3 DNA sequence: TGTGCCAGCAGTCCACGACTAGCGGGAGGCTACAATGAGCAGTTCTTA. It yields the protein CASSPRLAGGYNEQFL.